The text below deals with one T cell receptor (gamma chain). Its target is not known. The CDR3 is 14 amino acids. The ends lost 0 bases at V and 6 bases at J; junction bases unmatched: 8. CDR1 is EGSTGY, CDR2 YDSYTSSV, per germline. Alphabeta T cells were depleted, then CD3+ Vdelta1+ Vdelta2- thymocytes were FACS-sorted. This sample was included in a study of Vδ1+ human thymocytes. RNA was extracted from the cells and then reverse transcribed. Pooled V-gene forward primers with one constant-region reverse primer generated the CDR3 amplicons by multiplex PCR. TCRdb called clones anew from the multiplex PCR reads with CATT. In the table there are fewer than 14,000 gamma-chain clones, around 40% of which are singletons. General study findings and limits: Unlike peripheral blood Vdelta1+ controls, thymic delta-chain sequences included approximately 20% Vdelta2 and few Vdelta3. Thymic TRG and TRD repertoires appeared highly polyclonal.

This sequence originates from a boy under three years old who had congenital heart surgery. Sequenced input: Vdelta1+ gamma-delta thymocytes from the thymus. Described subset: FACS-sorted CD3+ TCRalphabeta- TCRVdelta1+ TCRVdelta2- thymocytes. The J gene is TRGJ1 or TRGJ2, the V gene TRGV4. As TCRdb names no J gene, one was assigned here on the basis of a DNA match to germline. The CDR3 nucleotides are TGTGCCACCTGGGATGGGACGGGAGGTTATAAGAAACTCTTT. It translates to CATWDGTGGYKKLF.